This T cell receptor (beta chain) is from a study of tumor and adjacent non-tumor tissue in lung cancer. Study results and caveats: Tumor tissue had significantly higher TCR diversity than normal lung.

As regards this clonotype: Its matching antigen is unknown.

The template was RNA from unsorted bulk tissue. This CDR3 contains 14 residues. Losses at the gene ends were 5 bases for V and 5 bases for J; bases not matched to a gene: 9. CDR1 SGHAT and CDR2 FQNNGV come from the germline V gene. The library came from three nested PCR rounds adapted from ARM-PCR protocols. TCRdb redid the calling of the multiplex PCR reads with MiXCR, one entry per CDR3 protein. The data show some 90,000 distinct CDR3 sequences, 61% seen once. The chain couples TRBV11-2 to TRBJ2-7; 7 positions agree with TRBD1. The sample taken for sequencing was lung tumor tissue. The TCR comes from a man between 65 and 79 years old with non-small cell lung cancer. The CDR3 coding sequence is TGTGCCAGCAGCCCAGTGACAGGGCGCGACGAGCAGTACTTC. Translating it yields CASSPVTGRDEQYF.